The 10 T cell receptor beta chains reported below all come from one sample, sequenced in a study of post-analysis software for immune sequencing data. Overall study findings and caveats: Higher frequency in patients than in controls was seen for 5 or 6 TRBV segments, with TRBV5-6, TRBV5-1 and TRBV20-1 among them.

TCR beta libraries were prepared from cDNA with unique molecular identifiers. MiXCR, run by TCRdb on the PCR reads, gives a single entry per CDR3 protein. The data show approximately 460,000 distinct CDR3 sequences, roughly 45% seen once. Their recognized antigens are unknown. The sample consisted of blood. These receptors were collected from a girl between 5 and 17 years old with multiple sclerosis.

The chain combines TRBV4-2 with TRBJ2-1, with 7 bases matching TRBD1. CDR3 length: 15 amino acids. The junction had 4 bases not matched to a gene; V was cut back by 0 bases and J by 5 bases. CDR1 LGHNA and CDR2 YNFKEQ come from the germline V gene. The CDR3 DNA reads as TGTGCCAGCAGCCAAGATGGGACAGAGAACAATGAGCAGTTCTTC. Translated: CASSQDGTENNEQFF.

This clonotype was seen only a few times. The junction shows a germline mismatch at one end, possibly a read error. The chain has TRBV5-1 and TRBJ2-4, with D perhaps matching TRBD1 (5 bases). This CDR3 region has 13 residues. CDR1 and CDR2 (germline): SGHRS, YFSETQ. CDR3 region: CASSLAGIEEQYF. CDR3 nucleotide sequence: TGTGCCAGCAGCCTTGCAGGGATTGAGGAGCAGTACTTC.

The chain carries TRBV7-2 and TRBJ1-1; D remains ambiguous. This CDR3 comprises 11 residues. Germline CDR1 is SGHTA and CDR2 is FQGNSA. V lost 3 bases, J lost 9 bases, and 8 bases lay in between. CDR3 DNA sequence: TGTGCCAGCAGCTTGGGTCAGCAAGCTTTCTTT. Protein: CASSLGQQAFF.

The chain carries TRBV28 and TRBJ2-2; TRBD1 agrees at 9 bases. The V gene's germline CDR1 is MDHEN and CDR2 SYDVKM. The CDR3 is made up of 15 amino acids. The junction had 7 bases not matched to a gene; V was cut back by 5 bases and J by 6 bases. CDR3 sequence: CASSHRDRDPGELFF. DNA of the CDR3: TGTGCCAGCAGTCACCGGGACAGGGATCCCGGGGAGCTGTTTTTT. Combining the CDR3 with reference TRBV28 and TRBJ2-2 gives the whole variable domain DVKVTQSSRYLVKRTGEKVFLECVQDMDHENMFWYRQDPGLGLRLIYFSYDVKMKEKGDIPEGYSVSREKKERFSLILESASTNQTSMYLCASSHRDRDPGELFFGEGSRLTVL.

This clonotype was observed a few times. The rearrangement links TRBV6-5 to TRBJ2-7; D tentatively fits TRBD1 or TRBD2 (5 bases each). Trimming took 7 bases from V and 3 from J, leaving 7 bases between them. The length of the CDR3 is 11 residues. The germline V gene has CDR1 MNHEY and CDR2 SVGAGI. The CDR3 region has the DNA TGTGCCAGCAAGAGGGGCTACGAGCAGTACTTC. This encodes CASKRGYEQYF.

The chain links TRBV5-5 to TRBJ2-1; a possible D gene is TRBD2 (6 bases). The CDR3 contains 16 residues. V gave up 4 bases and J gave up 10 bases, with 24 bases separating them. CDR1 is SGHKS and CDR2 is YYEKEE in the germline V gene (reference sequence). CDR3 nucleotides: TGTGCCAGCAGCGCATACGGGATGGTAACGGGAGTAGAGCAGTTCTTC. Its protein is CASSAYGMVTGVEQFF.

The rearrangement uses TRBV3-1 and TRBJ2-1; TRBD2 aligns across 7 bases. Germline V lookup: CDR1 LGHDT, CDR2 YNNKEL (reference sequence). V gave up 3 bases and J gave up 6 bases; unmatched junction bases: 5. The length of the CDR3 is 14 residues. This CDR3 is CASSQAGASNEQFF. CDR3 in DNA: TGTGCCAGCAGCCAGGCGGGAGCCTCCAATGAGCAGTTCTTC.

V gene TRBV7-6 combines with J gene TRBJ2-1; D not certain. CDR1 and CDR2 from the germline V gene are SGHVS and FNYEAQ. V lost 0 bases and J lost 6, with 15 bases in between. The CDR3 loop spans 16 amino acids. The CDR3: CASSLAWWRGANEQFF. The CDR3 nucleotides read TGTGCCAGCAGCTTAGCGTGGTGGAGAGGAGCCAATGAGCAGTTCTTC.

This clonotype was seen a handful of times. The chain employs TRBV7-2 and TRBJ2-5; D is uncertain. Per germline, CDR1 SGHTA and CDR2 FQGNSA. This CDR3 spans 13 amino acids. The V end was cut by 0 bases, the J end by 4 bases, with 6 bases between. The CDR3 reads CASSLARLETQYF. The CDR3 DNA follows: TGTGCCAGCAGCTTAGCTCGTTTAGAGACCCAGTACTTC.

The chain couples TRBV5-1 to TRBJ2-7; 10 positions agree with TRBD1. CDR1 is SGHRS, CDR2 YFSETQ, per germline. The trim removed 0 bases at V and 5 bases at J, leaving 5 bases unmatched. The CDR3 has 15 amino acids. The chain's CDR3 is CASSLVGQGLNEQYF. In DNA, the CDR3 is TGCGCCAGCAGCTTGGTGGGACAGGGGTTAAACGAGCAGTACTTC.